This TCR beta chain was identified in a study of T cells in Graves' hyperthyroidism and ophthalmopathy (dated by TCRdb to the late 2010s). Regarding the study in general: Peripheral blood samples were taken at the time of initial diagnosis, prior to any treatment. To identify TCR V-J signatures that set the groups apart, the researchers used a discovery cohort of more than 95 patients, made up of roughly 40 with Graves' ophthalmopathy and about 55 with stable Graves' hyperthyroidism. Prospective prediction of ophthalmopathy was tested in an independent validation cohort consisting of 18 hyperthyroidism patients and over 15 patients who later progressed to ophthalmopathy. For training and testing, the approximately 92 patients in the discovery cohort were randomly divided in a 7:3 ratio. Thyroid tissue and blood T-cell repertoires from about six Graves' hyperthyroidism patients were also compared in the study. Following sampling, methimazole starting at 30 mg daily was given to hyperthyroidism patients, and high-dose intravenous methylprednisolone was given to ophthalmopathy patients. TCR Vbeta CDR3 sequencing of roughly 140 peripheral blood samples (approximately 44 ophthalmopathy, about 75 hyperthyroidism and approximately 17 progressor patients) is reported in the paper.

This clonotype was counted many times. It has no known antigen specificity. There are no base qualities to consult, and no much larger clone falls within one base. Stable Graves' hyperthyroidism was defined as no progression to ophthalmopathy during 18 months of follow-up. Hyperthyroidism patients were newly diagnosed, with disease duration under 2 months, and aged 18 to 65 years. The study excluded patients with uncontrolled infections, other autoimmune diseases, pregnancy or lactation. Diagnoses were established on the basis of clinical symptoms, serum thyroxine and TRAb, thyroid ultrasound, and orbital computed tomography. PBMCs were separated from 7.5 to 10 ml of fresh peripheral blood using Ficoll-Paque density gradient centrifugation. Trizol reagent was used to extract total RNA, and RNA quality was then checked on an Agilent 2100 Bioanalyzer. The TCR beta CDR3 regions were amplified from the RNA transcripts. A first-round RT-PCR of the TCR CDR3 used the HTBI primer set with the Qiagen OneStep RT-PCR kit. Libraries were constructed in a second round of multiplex PCR, after which size selection and purification were carried out. The libraries were sequenced on an Illumina HiSeq2000 using paired-end 100 bp reads. Per the source publication's procedure: SOAPnuke was used to process the raw data, with reads discarded if the reads contained adapters or uncalled bases, had a mean Phred below 15, or lacked an exact constant-primer or identifier match. High-quality paired reads were merged using COPE v1.2.5, and each unique nucleotide sequence was defined as a clonotype. Clonotypes were aligned to IMGT TRBV, TRBD and TRBJ reference segments using MiTCR v1.1. Only V-J combinations with frequency above 0.0001, covering roughly 99% of repertoires, were analysed. A TCS score was defined as the ratio between F50 (clonal expansion) and ExV (chaos), using BLOSUM62-based TCRdist between CDR3 peptides within each V-J. Welch's t-statistics and random forest reduced roughly 530 V-J features to about 12, which were used in a naive Bayes classifier (R e1071). TCRdb reanalyzed the raw reads on its own, using fastp at Q25 for trimming and MiXCR for clone calling, and kept in-frame beta chains. Rows are combined by CDR3 protein, so each entry shows the most common genes and DNA. TCRdb, not the authors, supplied the V and J calls. The sample includes about 400,000 distinct CDR3 sequences, with less than 15% observed a single time. The ten largest make up around a tenth of the sample.

What the work shows at the level of the full study, not this receptor alone: Most expanded thyroid clonotypes (frequency above 0.001) were also found in blood, which suggests that blood repertoires may mirror thyroid immune responses. Sample size was not statistically predetermined, and investigators were not blinded to group allocation. Ophthalmopathy was separated from stable hyperthyroidism by a 13 V-J signature model, with 87.88% sensitivity and roughly 84% specificity obtained in cross-validation and 80%/75% obtained in testing. In validation, progression to ophthalmopathy was predicted by the model with roughly 71% sensitivity and 72.22% specificity, a median of around 5.9 months before onset.

Between the V and J ends, shortened by 3 bases and 2 bases respectively, the junction contains 7 bases. The germline V gene encodes CDR1 SGHDN and CDR2 FVKESK. The CDR3, from cysteine to phenylalanine, totals 13 residues. The sequence is cut down to CDR3 DNA, 39 bases in frame from base 1. The sequencing sample was made of blood. This chain is built from TRBV14 and TRBJ2-5; no D gene can be assigned with confidence. This TCR came from a woman aged 18 to 35 with Graves' hyperthyroidism. The sequence in DNA is TGTGCCAGCAGCCACTTAAAGCAAGAGACCCAGTACTTC. This translates into CASSHLKQETQYF.